The 23 T cell receptor beta chains reported below all come from one sample, sequenced in a study of CD8 T cells in ankylosing spondylitis. From the 5' RACE reads, TCRdb called clonotypes with MiXCR, one entry per CDR3 protein. The sample holds under 950,000 distinct CDR3 sequences, under 20% seen once. Their antigen targets remain unknown. Study findings and constraints: Seemingly characteristic of ankylosing spondylitis blood was a TCR beta motif consisting of about 8 highly homologous variants.

The sequencing input was blood, either unsorted or a sorted T cell fraction (not recorded which). The source of these receptors is a male donor with ankylosing spondylitis.

The chain recombines TRBV29-1 with TRBJ1-1; maybe TRBD1 (5 bases). The germline CDR1 and CDR2 sequences are SQVTM and ANQGSEA. This CDR3 contains 14 residues. Trimming took off 0 bases at V and 3 bases at J, with 11 bases between the two ends. The CDR3 region has the DNA TGCAGCGTTGAAGAATTGGGACTTTACACTGAAGCTTTCTTT. Translated: CSVEELGLYTEAFF.

This clonotype came up a few times. The rearrangement links TRBV5-1 to TRBJ1-5; weak D call: TRBD1 (6 bases). The CDR3 loop spans 16 amino acids. The germline gives CDR1 SGHRS, CDR2 YFSETQ. V was cut by 4 bases and J by 6 bases, with 20 bases left in between. This CDR3 reads CASSPTSGVWGQPQHF. In DNA, the CDR3 is TGCGCCAGCAGCCCTACCTCAGGGGTGTGGGGTCAGCCCCAGCATTTT.

This chain uses TRBV5-1 with TRBJ2-1; TRBD1 aligns across 9 bases. Germline lookup yields CDR1 SGHRS and CDR2 YFSETQ. The CDR3 totals 16 residues. The V and J ends lost 5 bases and 6 bases, in that order; junction bases with no gene match: 12. The DNA for the CDR3 is TGCGCCAGCAGTTGGACTACGGGACAGGGCGGCAATGAGCAGTTCTTC. Its translation is CASSWTTGQGGNEQFF.

This chain joins TRBV5-1 and TRBJ2-2, with a weak D call TRBD1 (6 bases). The germline V gene encodes CDR1 SGHRS and CDR2 YFSETQ. This CDR3 is built from 16 residues. V was trimmed by 6 bases and J by 5 bases, leaving 20 bases between them. CDR3 in amino acids: CASTTKLGRGTGELFF. CDR3 nucleotide sequence: TGCGCCAGCACCACCAAATTAGGCAGGGGAACCGGGGAGCTGTTTTTT.

V is TRBV12-3 or TRBV12-4 and J is TRBJ1-1; maybe TRBD1 (6 bases). The CDR3 has 13 amino acids. Trimming took off 10 bases at V and 11 bases at J, with 23 bases between the two ends. DNA of the CDR3: TGTGCCACCGGGGTGGGGGCCGGGATCGCGGCTTTCTTT. Protein sequence: CATGVGAGIAAFF.

This clonotype was seen a handful of times. This chain connects TRBV6-2 or TRBV6-3 to TRBJ1-3, with 10 bases lining up with TRBD1. The CDR3 has 15 amino acids. V dropped 8 bases and J dropped 4; count of bases not matched to a gene: 8. CDR1 is MNHEY, CDR2 SVGEGT, per germline. The CDR3 protein is CASSGTGVFGNTIYF. The CDR3 DNA reads TGTGCCAGCTCCGGGACAGGGGTTTTCGGAAACACCATATATTTT.

This clonotype was picked up a small number of times. The rearrangement uses TRBV2 and TRBJ1-4; D gene unclear. CDR1 is SNHLY and CDR2 is FYNNEI in the germline V gene. Trimming removed 10 bases from V and 8 bases from J, with 20 bases in between. The length of the CDR3 is 14 residues. The CDR3 coding sequence is TGTGCCACTCCTTCAGGCCCGGAGCAGGAAAAACTGTTTTTT. It is translated as CATPSGPEQEKLFF. The full variable domain, with the rest looked up from reference TRBV2 and TRBJ1-4, is EPEVTQTPSHQVTQMGQEVILRCVPISNHLYFYWYRQILGQKVEFLVSFYNNEISEKSEIFDDQFSVERPDGSNFTLKIRSTKLEDSAMYFCATPSGPEQEKLFFGSGTQLSVL.

This clonotype appeared a few times. The gene calls are TRBV9 and TRBJ1-5; D uncertain. CDR3 length: 13 amino acids. CDR1 SGDLS and CDR2 YYNGEE come from the germline V gene. Trimming took 0 bases from V and 9 from J, leaving 10 bases between them. The CDR3 DNA is TGTGCCAGCAGCGTAGGCGGGCAAGGGCCCCAGCATTTT. As protein: CASSVGGQGPQHF. Full variable domain (rest looked up from reference TRBV9 and TRBJ1-5): DSGVTQTPKHLITATGQRVTLRCSPRSGDLSVYWYQQSLDQGLQFLIQYYNGEERAKGNILERFSAQQFPDLHSELNLSSLELGDSALYFCASSVGGQGPQHFGDGTRLSIL.

The V gene is TRBV12-3 or TRBV12-4, the J gene TRBJ1-3; a weak D match, TRBD1 (6 bases). The CDR3 length is 13 residues. Trimming stripped 6 bases from V and 4 bases from J, with 10 bases between. The CDR3 here is CASRGTRGNTIYF. The CDR3 DNA reads as TGTGCCAGCAGGGGGACAAGGGGAAACACCATATATTTT.

This clonotype was found many times. This chain connects TRBV20-1 to TRBJ2-1; D uncertain. Per the germline V gene, CDR1 is DFQATT and CDR2 is SNEGSKA (reference sequence). The V gene lost 1 base and the J gene lost 4 bases, with 11 bases spanning the gap. The CDR3 has 14 residues. The CDR3 DNA reads as TGCAGTGCTAGAGCTCTGGCGGATTACAATGAGCAGTTCTTC. It is translated as CSARALADYNEQFF.

This clonotype was seen a few times. V gene TRBV7-2 combines with J gene TRBJ1-2; D perhaps matches TRBD1 (5 bases). The germline gives CDR1 SGHTA, CDR2 FQGNSA. This CDR3 comprises 15 residues. Trimming took off 2 bases at V and 4 bases at J, with 14 bases between the two ends. The CDR3 nucleotides are TGTGCCAGCAGCTTAAATGCGGGGCTGGGCTATGGCTACACCTTC. It specifies CASSLNAGLGYGYTF. The full variable domain, its missing parts supplied by reference TRBV7-2 and TRBJ1-2, is GAGVSQSPSNKVTEKGKDVELRCDPISGHTALYWYRQSLGQGLEFLIYFQGNSAPDKSGLPSDRFSAERTGGSVSTLTIQRTQQEDSAVYLCASSLNAGLGYGYTFGSGTRLTVV.

The chain employs TRBV20-1 and TRBJ2-4; 14 nucleotides align to TRBD2. V gave up 5 bases and J gave up 15 bases; unmatched junction bases: 9. The length of the CDR3 is 13 residues. Germline V CDR1 and CDR2: DFQATT, SNEGSKA (reference sequence). Here the CDR3 reads CSASGTSGRVSYF. Written as DNA, the CDR3 is TGCAGTGCTTCTGGGACTAGCGGGAGAGTCTCGTACTTC.

This rearrangement joins TRBV12-3 or TRBV12-4 to TRBJ1-6; D might be TRBD1 (5 bases). The CDR3 runs to 14 residues. Trimming removed 6 bases at V and 7 bases at J, with 13 bases between. The CDR3 DNA sequence: TGTGCCAGCAGAAGAGGCGGGGCAAATTCACCCCTCCACTTT. Its translation is CASRRGGANSPLHF.

The chain uses TRBV5-1 and TRBJ2-5; 9 bases line up with TRBD2. J was trimmed by 3 bases and V by 0 bases; bases with no gene match: 9. Germline CDR1 is SGHRS and CDR2 is YFSETQ. The CDR3 is 17 amino acids. As DNA, the CDR3 is TGCGCCAGCAGCTTGGTTTATAGCGGGGGCACCGAAGAGACCCAGTACTTC. It translates to CASSLVYSGGTEETQYF.

This rearrangement joins TRBV7-2 to TRBJ2-1; 11 bases are a match to TRBD2. Unmatched junction bases numbered 8, after V lost 5 bases and J lost 2 bases. The CDR3 has 17 residues. Germline V gene lookup returns CDR1 SGHTA and CDR2 FQGNSA. The CDR3 DNA reads TGTGCCAGCAGCCCCGGGGTAGCGGGAGGGCCCTACAATGAGCAGTTCTTC. This sequence encodes CASSPGVAGGPYNEQFF.

The V and J genes are TRBV9 and TRBJ2-7; TRBD2 agrees at 15 bases. Trimming removed 3 bases from V and 4 bases from J; junction bases left unmatched: 2. Germline V lookup: CDR1 SGDLS, CDR2 YYNGEE. This CDR3 has 15 amino acids. CDR3 region: CASSEGLAGGYEQYF. CDR3 nucleotides: TGTGCCAGCAGCGAGGGACTAGCGGGGGGTTACGAGCAGTACTTC.

The chain employs TRBV5-1 and TRBJ1-2, with D tentatively TRBD1 (5 bases). CDR3 length equals 14 residues. With 0 bases removed from V and 3 bases from J, the gap between germline ends came to 9 bases. Germline CDR1 is SGHRS and CDR2 is YFSETQ. Here the CDR3 DNA reads TGCGCCAGCAGCTTGGGAGGGGCTGACTATGGCTACACCTTC. The encoded protein is CASSLGGADYGYTF.

A few counts support this clonotype. V and J are TRBV18 and TRBJ2-3, with a weak D call TRBD1 (6 bases). Trimming removed 5 bases at V and 14 bases at J, with 23 bases between. This CDR3 is 14 amino acids long. In germline, CDR1 is KGHSH, CDR2 LQKENI. Written as DNA, the CDR3 is TGTGCCAGCTCATCCCAACGAGAGGACCAAGGGGGGTATTTT. This sequence encodes CASSSQREDQGGYF.

V gene TRBV5-1 combines with J gene TRBJ2-1; unclear D gene. The ends were cut back, 2 bases at V and 8 bases at J, with 17 bases in the middle. The CDR3 is made up of 15 amino acids. Germline V CDR1 and CDR2: SGHRS, YFSETQ. CDR3 DNA: TGCGCCAGCAGCTTCCCGGCCAGCGCGGTCGATGAGCAGTTCTTC. Its translation: CASSFPASAVDEQFF.

The table lists this clonotype with a few counts. CDR3 DNA sequence: TGTGCCAGCAGCGACGGACTAACCTCCTACAATGAGCAGTTCTTC. Residues: CASSDGLTSYNEQFF. The V gene is TRBV2, the J gene TRBJ2-1, with a tentative D call TRBD2 (6 bases). Germline loops: CDR1 SNHLY, CDR2 FYNNEI. The germline V and J ends were trimmed by 6 bases and 0 bases, with 12 bases remaining between them. The length of the CDR3 is 15 residues.

This clonotype has a handful of counts. The CDR3 coding sequence is TGTGCCAGCAGCTTAGATGGAACTGACCGACGGGAGCTGTTTTTT. It specifies CASSLDGTDRRELFF. This rearrangement joins TRBV11-3 to TRBJ2-2; D remains unclear. The length of the CDR3 is 15 residues. Germline values: CDR1 SGHNT, CDR2 YENEEA. The V and J ends lost 0 bases and 9 bases respectively, with 14 bases between them.

This clonotype has a handful of counts. The chain joins TRBV5-1 to TRBJ1-2; D is unclear. Germline CDR1 SGHRS, CDR2 YFSETQ. With 0 bases removed from V and 6 bases from J, the gap between germline ends came to 12 bases. The CDR3 runs 14 residues. CDR3 sequence: CASSLGWENDGYTF. CDR3 coding DNA: TGCGCCAGCAGCTTGGGGTGGGAGAATGATGGCTACACCTTC.

The CDR3, as DNA: TGTGCCAGCAGCTTAGTCGTGACAGGGGTCGAAAAACTGTTTTTT. It codes for CASSLVVTGVEKLFF. This chain connects TRBV7-9 to TRBJ1-4; 8 positions match TRBD1. Germline CDR1 reads SEHNR; CDR2 reads FQNEAQ (reference sequence). There are 15 residues in the CDR3. Losses at the gene ends were 1 base for V and 8 bases for J; bases not matched to a gene: 6. Supplemented by reference TRBV7-9 and TRBJ1-4, the full variable domain reads DTGVSQNPRHKITKRGQNVTFRCDPISEHNRLYWYRQTLGQGPEFLTYFQNEAQLEKSRLLSDRFSAERPKGSFSTLEIQRTEQGDSAMYLCASSLVVTGVEKLFFGSGTQLSVL.